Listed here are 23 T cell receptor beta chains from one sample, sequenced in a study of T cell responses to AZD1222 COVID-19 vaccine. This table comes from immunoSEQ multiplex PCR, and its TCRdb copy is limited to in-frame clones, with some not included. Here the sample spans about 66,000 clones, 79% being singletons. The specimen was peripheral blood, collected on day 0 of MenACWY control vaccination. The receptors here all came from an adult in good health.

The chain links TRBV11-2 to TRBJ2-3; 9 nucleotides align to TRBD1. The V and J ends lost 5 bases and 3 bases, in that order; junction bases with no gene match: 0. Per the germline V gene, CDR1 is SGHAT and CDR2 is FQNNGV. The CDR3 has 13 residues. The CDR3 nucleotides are TGTGCCAGCAGCGGACAGGGGACAGATACGCAGTATTTT. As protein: CASSGQGTDTQYF. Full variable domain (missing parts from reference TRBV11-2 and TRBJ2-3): EAGVAQSPRYKIIEKRQSVAFWCNPISGHATLYWYQQILGQGPKLLIQFQNNGVVDDSQLPKDRFSAERLKGVDSTLKIQPAKLEDSAVYLCASSGQGTDTQYFGPGTRLTVL.

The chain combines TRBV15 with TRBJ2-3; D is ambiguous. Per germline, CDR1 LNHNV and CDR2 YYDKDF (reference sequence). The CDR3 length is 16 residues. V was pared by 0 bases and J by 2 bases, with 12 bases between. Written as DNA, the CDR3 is TGTGCCACCAGCAGAGATATTACGGCAAACACAGATACGCAGTATTTT. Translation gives CATSRDITANTDTQYF.

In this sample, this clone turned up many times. CDR3 DNA sequence: TGTGCCAGCAGCGCCAGACAGGTTGTGAGCGGGGAGCTGTTTTTT. The encoded protein is CASSARQVVSGELFF. V and J are TRBV7-9 and TRBJ2-2; D may be TRBD1 (6 bases). The V end was cut by 5 bases, the J end by 7 bases, with 17 bases between. The germline V gene encodes CDR1 SEHNR and CDR2 FQNEAQ (reference sequence). This CDR3 has 15 amino acids.

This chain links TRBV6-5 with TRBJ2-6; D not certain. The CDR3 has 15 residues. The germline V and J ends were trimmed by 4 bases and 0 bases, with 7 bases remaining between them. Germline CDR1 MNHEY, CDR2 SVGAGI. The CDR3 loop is CASSSWTSGANVLTF. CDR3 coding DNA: TGTGCCAGCAGTTCCTGGACCTCTGGGGCCAACGTCCTGACTTTC.

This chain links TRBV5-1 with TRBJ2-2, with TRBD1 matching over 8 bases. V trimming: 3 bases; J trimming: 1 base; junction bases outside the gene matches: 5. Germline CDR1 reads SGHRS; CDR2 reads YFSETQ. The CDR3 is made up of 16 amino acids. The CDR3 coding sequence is TGCGCCAGCAGCTCGACCGGGACAGGGAACACCGGGGAGCTGTTTTTT. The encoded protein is CASSSTGTGNTGELFF.

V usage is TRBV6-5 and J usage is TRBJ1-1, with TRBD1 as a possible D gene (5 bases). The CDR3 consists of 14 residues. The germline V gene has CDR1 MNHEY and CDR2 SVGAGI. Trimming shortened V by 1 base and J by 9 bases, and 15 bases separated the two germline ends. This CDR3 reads CASSYYGTRSKAFF. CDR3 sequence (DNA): TGTGCCAGCAGTTACTACGGGACCAGGAGTAAAGCTTTCTTT.

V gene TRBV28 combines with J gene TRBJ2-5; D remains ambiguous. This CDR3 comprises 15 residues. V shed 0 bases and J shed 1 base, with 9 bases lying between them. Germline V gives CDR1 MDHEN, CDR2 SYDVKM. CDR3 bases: TGTGCCAGCAGTTTATGGGGCCCAGGCCAAGAGACCCAGTACTTC. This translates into CASSLWGPGQETQYF.

The CDR3 DNA follows: TGCGCCAGCTCCCAAACATCCTCTCGGACTGAAGCTTTCTTT. This codes for CASSQTSSRTEAFF. This sequence joins TRBV5-1 and TRBJ1-1; D gene unclear. CDR1 and CDR2 from the germline V gene are SGHRS and YFSETQ. The CDR3 consists of 14 residues. Trimming left V 7 bases short and J 5 bases short, with 18 bases between.

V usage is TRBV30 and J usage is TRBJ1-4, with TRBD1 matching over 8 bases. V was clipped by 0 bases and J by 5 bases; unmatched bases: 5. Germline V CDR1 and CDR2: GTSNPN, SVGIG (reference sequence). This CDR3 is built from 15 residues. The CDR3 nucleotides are TGTGCCTGGAGTGTACCTAACAGGGGGAATGAAAAACTGTTTTTT. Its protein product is CAWSVPNRGNEKLFF.

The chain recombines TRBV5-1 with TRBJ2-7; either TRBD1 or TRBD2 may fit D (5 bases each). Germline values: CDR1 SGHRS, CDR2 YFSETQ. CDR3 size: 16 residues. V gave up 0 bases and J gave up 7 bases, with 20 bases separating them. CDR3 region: CASSLGRDDFSVEQYF. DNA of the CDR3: TGCGCCAGCAGCTTGGGAAGGGACGACTTTTCAGTGGAGCAGTACTTC.

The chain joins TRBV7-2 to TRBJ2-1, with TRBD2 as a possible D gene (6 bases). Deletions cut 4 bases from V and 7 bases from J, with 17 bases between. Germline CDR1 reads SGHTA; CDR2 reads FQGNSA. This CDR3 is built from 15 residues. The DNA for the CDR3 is TGTGCCAGCAGCTCCCCCGGCGGGGTCTGGAATGAGCAGTTCTTC. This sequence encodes CASSSPGGVWNEQFF.

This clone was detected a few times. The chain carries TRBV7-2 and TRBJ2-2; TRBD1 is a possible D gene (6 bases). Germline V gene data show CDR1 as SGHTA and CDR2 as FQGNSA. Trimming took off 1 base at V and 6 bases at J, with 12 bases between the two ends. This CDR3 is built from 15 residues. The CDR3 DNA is TGTGCCAGCAGCTTAGAAGTGGGGGCGGCCGGGGAGCTGTTTTTT. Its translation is CASSLEVGAAGELFF. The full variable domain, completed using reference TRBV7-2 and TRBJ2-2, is GAGVSQSPSNKVTEKGKDVELRCDPISGHTALYWYRQSLGQGLEFLIYFQGNSAPDKSGLPSDRFSAERTGGSVSTLTIQRTQQEDSAVYLCASSLEVGAAGELFFGEGSRLTVL.

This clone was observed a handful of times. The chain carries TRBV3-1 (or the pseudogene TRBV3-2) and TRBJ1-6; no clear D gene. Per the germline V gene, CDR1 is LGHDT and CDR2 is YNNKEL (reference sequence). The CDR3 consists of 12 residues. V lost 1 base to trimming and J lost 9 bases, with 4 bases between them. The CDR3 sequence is CASSQGSSPLHF. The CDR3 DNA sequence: TGTGCCAGCAGCCAAGGTAGTTCACCCCTCCACTTT.

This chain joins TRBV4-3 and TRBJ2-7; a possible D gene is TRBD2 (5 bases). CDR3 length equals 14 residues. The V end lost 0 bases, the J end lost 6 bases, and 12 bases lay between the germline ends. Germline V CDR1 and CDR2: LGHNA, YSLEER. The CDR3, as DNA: TGCGCCAGCAGCCAAGAAGAGAAAGGAGGCGAGCAGTACTTC. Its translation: CASSQEEKGGEQYF.

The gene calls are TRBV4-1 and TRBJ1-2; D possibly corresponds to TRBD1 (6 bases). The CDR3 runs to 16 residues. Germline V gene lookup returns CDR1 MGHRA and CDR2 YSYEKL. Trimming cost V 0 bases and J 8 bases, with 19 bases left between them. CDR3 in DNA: TGCGCCAGCAGCCAAGAGCACGGACAGAGTCCTGGGGGCTACACCTTC. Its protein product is CASSQEHGQSPGGYTF.

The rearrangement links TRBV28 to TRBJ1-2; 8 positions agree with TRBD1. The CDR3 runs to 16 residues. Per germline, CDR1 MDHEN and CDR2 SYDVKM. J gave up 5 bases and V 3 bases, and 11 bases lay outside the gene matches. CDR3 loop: CASSFSWGTGIYGYTF. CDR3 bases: TGTGCCAGCAGTTTTTCATGGGGGACAGGAATATATGGCTACACCTTC.

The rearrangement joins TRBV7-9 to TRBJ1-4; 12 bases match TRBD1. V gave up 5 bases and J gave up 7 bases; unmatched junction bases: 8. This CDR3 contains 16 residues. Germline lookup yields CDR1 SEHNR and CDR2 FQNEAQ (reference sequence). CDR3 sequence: CASSPGQGAGTEKLFF. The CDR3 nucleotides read TGTGCCAGCAGCCCGGGACAGGGGGCGGGTACTGAAAAACTGTTTTTT.

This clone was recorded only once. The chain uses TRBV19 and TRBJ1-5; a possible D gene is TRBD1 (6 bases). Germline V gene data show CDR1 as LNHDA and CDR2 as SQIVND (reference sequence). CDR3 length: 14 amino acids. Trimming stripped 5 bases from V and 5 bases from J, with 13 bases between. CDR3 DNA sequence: TGTGCCAGTAGTGTTGGGGAGGGGGATCAGCCCCAGCATTTT. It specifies CASSVGEGDQPQHF.

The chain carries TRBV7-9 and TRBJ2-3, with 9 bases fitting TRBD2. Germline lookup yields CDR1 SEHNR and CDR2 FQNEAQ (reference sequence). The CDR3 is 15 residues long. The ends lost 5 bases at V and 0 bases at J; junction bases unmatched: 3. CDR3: CASSVSGGSTDTQYF. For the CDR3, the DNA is TGTGCCAGCAGCGTTAGCGGGGGTAGCACAGATACGCAGTATTTT.

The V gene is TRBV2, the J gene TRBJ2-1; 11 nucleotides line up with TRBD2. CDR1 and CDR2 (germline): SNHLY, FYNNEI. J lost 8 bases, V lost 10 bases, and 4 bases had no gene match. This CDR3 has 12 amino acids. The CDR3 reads CATLAGGYEQFF. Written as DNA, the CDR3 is TGTGCCACCTTAGCGGGGGGGTATGAGCAGTTCTTC.

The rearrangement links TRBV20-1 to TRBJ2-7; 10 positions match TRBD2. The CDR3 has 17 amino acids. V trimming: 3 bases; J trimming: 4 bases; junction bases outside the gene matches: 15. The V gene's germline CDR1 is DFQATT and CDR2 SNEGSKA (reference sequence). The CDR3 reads CSASPPSLSGRTYEQYF. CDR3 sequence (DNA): TGCAGTGCTAGTCCCCCTTCCCTTAGCGGGAGGACTTACGAGCAGTACTTC.

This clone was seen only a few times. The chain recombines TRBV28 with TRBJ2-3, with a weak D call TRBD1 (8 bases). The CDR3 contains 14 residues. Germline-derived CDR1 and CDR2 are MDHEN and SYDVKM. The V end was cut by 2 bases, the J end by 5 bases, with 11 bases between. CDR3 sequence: CASSLTGGGDTQYF. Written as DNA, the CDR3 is TGTGCCAGCAGTTTAACAGGGGGGGGAGATACGCAGTATTTT.

CDR3 DNA: TGCAGTGCTAGAGGGGCCAGCAGGCAGTTCTTC. This gives the protein CSARGASRQFF. The chain links TRBV20-1 to TRBJ2-1; unclear D gene. Trimming removed 1 base at V and 12 bases at J, with 10 bases between. From germline, CDR1 is DFQATT and CDR2 SNEGSKA (reference sequence). The CDR3 runs 11 residues.